This T cell receptor (beta chain) originates from a study of CD8 T cells in ankylosing spondylitis. Libraries for TCR beta were made by quantitative 5'-RACE with molecular barcodes. A single record per CDR3 protein comes from TCRdb applying MiXCR to the 5' RACE reads. The data hold 350,000 to 550,000 distinct CDR3 sequences, with 25% to 30% observed a single time. On this clonotype itself: The antigen remains undetermined.

The CDR3 length is 17 residues. The V gene's germline CDR1 is SGHRS and CDR2 YFSETQ. Trimming stripped 7 bases from V and 7 bases from J, with 27 bases between. Points from the study as a whole: Some motif variants had been reported before (in reactive arthritis synovial fluid and blood). Within peripheral blood, clones linked to disease were CD8+ and relatively rare. Matched ankylosing spondylitis synovial fluid reportedly showed significant enrichment of disease-linked clones. Typical of ankylosing spondylitis blood, it appeared, was a TCR beta motif of roughly eight highly homologous variants.

This sequence originates from a male donor with ankylosing spondylitis. Sample: blood, either unsorted or a sorted T cell fraction (not recorded which). The gene calls are TRBV5-1 and TRBJ1-5; possible D gene TRBD1, 6 bases. In nucleotides, the CDR3 is TGCGCCAGCCTCAACCAGGGGCAGGCGTTTTTGATCCAGCCCCAGCATTTT. It encodes CASLNQGQAFLIQPQHF.